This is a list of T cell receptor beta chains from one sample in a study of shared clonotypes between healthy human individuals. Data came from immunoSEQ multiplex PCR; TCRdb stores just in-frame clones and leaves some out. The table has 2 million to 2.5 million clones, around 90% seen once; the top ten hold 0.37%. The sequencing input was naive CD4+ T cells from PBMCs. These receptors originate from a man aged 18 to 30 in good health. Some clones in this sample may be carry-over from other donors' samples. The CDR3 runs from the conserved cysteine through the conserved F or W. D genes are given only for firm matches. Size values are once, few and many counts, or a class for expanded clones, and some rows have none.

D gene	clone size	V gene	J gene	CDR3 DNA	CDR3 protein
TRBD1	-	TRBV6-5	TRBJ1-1	TGTGCCAGCAGAACAACAGCCACAGGGGGCACTGAAGCTTTCTTT	CASRTTATGGTEAFF
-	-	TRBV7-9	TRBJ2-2	TGTGCCAGCAGCTTGAAGGAGTCAGGCGGGGAGCTGTTTTTT	CASSLKESGGELFF
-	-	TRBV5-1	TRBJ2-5	TGCGCCAGCAGCTCAATTTCATTCGAGACCCAGTACTTC	CASSSISFETQYF
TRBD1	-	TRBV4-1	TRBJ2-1	TGCGCCAGCAGCCAGGATTTGGGAGGACAGGGTACTTACAATGAGCAGTTCTTC	CASSQDLGGQGTYNEQFF
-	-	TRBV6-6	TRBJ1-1	TGTGCCAGCAGTTACTCTGGCCTAGGGACTGAAGCTTTCTTT	CASSYSGLGTEAFF
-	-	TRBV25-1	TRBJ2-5	TGTGCCAGCAGGCGGGCAGAGACCCAGTACTTC	CASRRAETQYF
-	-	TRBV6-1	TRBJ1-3	TGTGCCAGCAGCACTTCACTCTCTGGAAACACCATATATTTT	CASSTSLSGNTIYF
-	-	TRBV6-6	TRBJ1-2	TGTGCCAGCAGTGTCGAGGGGAGGGGCTACACCTTC	CASSVEGRGYTF
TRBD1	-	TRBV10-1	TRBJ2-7	TGCGCCAGCAGTGACCCGCGGACAGGGTTATACGAGCAGTACTTC	CASSDPRTGLYEQYF
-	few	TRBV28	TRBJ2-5	TGTGCCAGCAGCCGTACTAGCCTTTGGGAGACCCAGTACTTC	CASSRTSLWETQYF
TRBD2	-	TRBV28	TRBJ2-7	TGTGCCAGCAGCCTCATCTTGATGACTAGCGGGAGTGCCAAGCAGTACTTC	CASSLILMTSGSAKQYF
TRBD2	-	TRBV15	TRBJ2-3	TGTGCCACCAGCAGGGGACTGGGTAGCGGGTACACAGATACGCAGTATTTT	CATSRGLGSGYTDTQYF
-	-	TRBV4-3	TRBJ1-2	TGCGCCAGCAGCCAAGATGCCGGGGGCCAAGTCTATGGCTACACCTTC	CASSQDAGGQVYGYTF
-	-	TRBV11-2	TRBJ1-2	TGTGCCAGCAGCTCTCCTCAAGATTGGGGCTACACCTTC	CASSSPQDWGYTF
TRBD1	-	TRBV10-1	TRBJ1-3	TGCGCCAGCAGTGACGGGACAGGGCCAGGAAACACCATATATTTT	CASSDGTGPGNTIYF
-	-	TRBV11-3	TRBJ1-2	TGTGCCAGCAGCCTCAGGGCTGAGGGAGGCTACACCTTC	CASSLRAEGGYTF
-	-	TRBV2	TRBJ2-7	TGTGCCAGCAGACTTACTACCCTCAGCTCCTACGAGCAGTACTTC	CASRLTTLSSYEQYF
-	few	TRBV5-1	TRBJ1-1	TGCGCCAGCAGCTTGGGACAGGCCAGCAACACTGAAGCTTTCTTT	CASSLGQASNTEAFF
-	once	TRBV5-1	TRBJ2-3	TGCGCCAGCAGCTTGGTGCAGGGGACAGATACGCAGTATTTT	CASSLVQGTDTQYF
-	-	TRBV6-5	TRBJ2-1	TGTGCCAGCAGGCGTCATAGAAATGAGCAGTTCTTC	CASRRHRNEQFF
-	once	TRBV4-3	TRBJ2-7	TGCGCCAGCAGCCAAGACACAGTCTACGAGCAGTACTTC	CASSQDTVYEQYF
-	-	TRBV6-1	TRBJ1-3	TGTGCCAGCAGTGAAAGGGACCGGTACTACACCATATATTTT	CASSERDRYYTIYF
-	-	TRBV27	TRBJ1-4	TGTGCCAGCAGTTTAGGTCGGGCCGGGGTGGAAAAACTGTTTTTT	CASSLGRAGVEKLFF
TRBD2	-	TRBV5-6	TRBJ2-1	TGTGCCAGCAGCTCCATGGGGGCGGGAGGGTATGAGCAGTTCTTC	CASSSMGAGGYEQFF
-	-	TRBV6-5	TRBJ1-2	TGTGCCAGCAGCCCGGGCGGGGCCAGAGACTATGGCTACACCTTC	CASSPGGARDYGYTF
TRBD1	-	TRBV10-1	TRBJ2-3	TGCGCCAGCAGTGAAGACAGGGCCAGCACAGATACGCAGTATTTT	CASSEDRASTDTQYF
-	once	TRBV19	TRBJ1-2	TGTGCCAGTAGTGATCAGGGAGACTATGGCTACACCTTC	CASSDQGDYGYTF
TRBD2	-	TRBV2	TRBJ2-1	TGTGCCAGCAGAAAACTAGCGGGAGGGCCTTACAATGAGCAGTTCTTC	CASRKLAGGPYNEQFF
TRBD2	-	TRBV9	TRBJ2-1	TGTGCCAGCAGCGTAGATCCAGCGGGAGGTGAGCAGTTCTTC	CASSVDPAGGEQFF
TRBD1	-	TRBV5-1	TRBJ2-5	TGCGCCAGCAGCTTGGCGGGACAGGGGGTCGGAGAGACCCAGTACTTC	CASSLAGQGVGETQYF
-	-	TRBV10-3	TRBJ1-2	TGTGCCATCAGTGAGTCCCCAGGGAAGAACTATGGCTACACCTTC	CAISESPGKNYGYTF
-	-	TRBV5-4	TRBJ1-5	TGTGCCAGCAGCCTTGGACCTAATCAGCCCCAGCATTTT	CASSLGPNQPQHF